In this sample, the clone carrying this TCR beta chain turned up many times. The sample is drawn from a study of blood T cells in healthy people across ages. The CDR3 consists of 14 residues. The V gene's germline CDR1 is DFQATT and CDR2 SNEGSKA (reference sequence). Trimming pared 6 bases from V and 0 bases from J, leaving 12 bases between. Next came a second PCR, run for 7 to 11 cycles, which used a sample-barcoded 5' primer along with a J-beta primer mix. Each CDR3 protein is one row after TCRdb ran MiXCR on the 5' RACE reads. The repertoire holds hundreds of thousands of distinct CDR3 sequences, with around 52% as singletons.

The chain is built from TRBV20-1 and TRBJ2-1; weak D call: TRBD1 (5 bases). The clonotype originates from a woman over 75 in good health. The sample taken for sequencing was blood. The CDR3 is CSARARSSYNEQFF. The CDR3 nucleotides are TGCAGTGCCAGGGCACGAAGCTCCTACAATGAGCAGTTCTTC.